Included here is one T cell receptor (beta chain) sequence, with context. Germline V gives CDR1 SGHAT, CDR2 FQNNGV. The CDR3 covers 15 residues. The ends lost 5 bases at V and 3 bases at J; junction bases unmatched: 8. The record originates from a study of T cells in Graves' hyperthyroidism and ophthalmopathy. TCR beta CDR3 region amplification was performed from RNA transcripts. Researchers ran a first-round RT-PCR on the TCR CDR3 using the HTBI primer set. TCRdb independently ran MiXCR on the multiplex PCR reads; one entry per CDR3 protein. The sample carries approximately 560,000 distinct CDR3 sequences, under 60% recorded once. Patients between 18 and 65 years old had hyperthyroidism, newly diagnosed and lasting under 2 months.

The clonotype was recovered from a woman between 18 and 29 years old with Graves' hyperthyroidism. This chain uses TRBV11-2 with TRBJ2-7, with 9 bases fitting TRBD2. The sequenced material came from peripheral blood or thyroid tissue (not recorded which). The CDR3 here is CASSALLAGYYEQYF. The CDR3 DNA follows: TGTGCCAGCAGCGCACTGCTAGCGGGATACTACGAGCAGTACTTC.